This TCR beta chain was documented in a study of high-grade serous ovarian cancer treatment subgroups. Study details: On average, approximately 15,000 reads and roughly 7,700 unique TCR beta rearrangements were obtained per sample. Broader study findings: Clonal relatedness tracked neoantigen level, and by trend copy number and mutation load. These tumor repertoires lack spatial information from bulk sequencing.

This table comes from immunoSEQ multiplex PCR, and its TCRdb copy is limited to in-frame clones, with some not included. Of about 36,000 clones listed, 79% were seen once; the top ten hold 3.1%. This clone was counted only a few times. Its target is not known. V shed 9 bases, J shed 2 bases, and the junction held 16 bases outside the gene matches. Germline V gene sequence: CDR1 LNHDA, CDR2 SQIVND (reference sequence). This CDR3 has 17 residues. Tumor tissue was taken before any definitive surgery or chemotherapy was given. Sequenced material: tumor tissue. This TCR was recovered from a human donor with high-grade serous ovarian cancer. J is TRBJ2-1 and V is TRBV19; 7 nucleotides agree with TRBD2. The DNA of the CDR3 is TGTGCCAGCGGGGAGGGGTCCTACGTTCGGGCCTACAATGAGCAGTTCTTC. Residues: CASGEGSYVRAYNEQFF.